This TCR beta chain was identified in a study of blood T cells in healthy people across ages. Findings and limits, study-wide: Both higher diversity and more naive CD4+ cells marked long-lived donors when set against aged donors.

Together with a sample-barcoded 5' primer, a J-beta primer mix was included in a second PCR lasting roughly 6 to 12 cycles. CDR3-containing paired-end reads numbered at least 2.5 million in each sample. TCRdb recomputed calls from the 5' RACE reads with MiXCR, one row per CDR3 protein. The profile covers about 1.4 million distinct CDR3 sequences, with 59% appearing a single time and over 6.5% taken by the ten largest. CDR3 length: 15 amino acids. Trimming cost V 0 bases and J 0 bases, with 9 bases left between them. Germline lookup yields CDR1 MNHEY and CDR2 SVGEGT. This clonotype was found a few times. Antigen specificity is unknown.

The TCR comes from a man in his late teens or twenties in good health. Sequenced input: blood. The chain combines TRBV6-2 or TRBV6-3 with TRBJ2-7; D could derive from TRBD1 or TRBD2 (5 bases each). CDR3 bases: TGTGCCAGCAGTTACTCGTGGGGGAGCTCCTACGAGCAGTACTTC. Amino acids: CASSYSWGSSYEQYF.